The table lists the clone carrying this TCR beta chain with a count of one. CDR3-region Arm-PCR and iRepertoire HTBI primers produced the TCR beta libraries. TCRdb reanalysed the multiplex PCR reads using MiXCR and keeps one entry per CDR3 protein. The table includes 410,000 or so distinct CDR3 sequences, more than 12% detected once. This sample stems from a study of regulatory T cells in long-lasting Graves disease. Time point specified: newly diagnosed GD, antithyroid drugs for less than 3 months. With RNA extracted from PBMCs as input, the TCR library was made. Germline-derived CDR1 and CDR2 are MGHRA and YSYEKL. Trimming left V 0 bases short and J 4 bases short, with 6 bases between. The CDR3 consists of 14 residues. A further study also used this sample, focusing on T cells in Graves' hyperthyroidism and ophthalmopathy. That investigation notes: Patients aged 18 to 65 with hyperthyroidism were newly diagnosed, with duration under 2 months. Most thyroid-expanded clonotypes above 0.001 were also found in blood.

Sequenced material: peripheral blood mononuclear cells (PBMCs), taken at new diagnosis, from a patient treated with antithyroid drugs. This receptor was obtained from a woman under 40 with Graves disease. The chain recombines TRBV4-1 with TRBJ1-4, with D hard to call. CDR3 nucleotides: TGCGCCAGCAGCCAAGAGGGCAATAATGAAAAACTGTTTTTT. As protein: CASSQEGNNEKLFF.